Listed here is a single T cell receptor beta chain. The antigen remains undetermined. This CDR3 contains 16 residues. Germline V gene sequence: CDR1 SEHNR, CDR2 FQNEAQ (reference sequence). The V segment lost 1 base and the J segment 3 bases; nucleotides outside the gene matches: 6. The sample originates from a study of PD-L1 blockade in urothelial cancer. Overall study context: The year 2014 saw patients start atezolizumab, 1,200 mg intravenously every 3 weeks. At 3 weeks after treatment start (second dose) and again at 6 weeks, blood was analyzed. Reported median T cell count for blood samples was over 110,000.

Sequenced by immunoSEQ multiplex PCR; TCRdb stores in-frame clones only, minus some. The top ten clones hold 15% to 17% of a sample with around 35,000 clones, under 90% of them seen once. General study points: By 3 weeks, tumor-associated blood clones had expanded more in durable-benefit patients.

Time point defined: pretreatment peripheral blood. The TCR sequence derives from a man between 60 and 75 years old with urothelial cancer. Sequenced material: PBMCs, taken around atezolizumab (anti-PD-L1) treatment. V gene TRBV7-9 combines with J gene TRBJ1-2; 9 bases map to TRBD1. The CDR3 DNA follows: TGTGCCAGCAGCTTAGGAGGACAGGGGTCGGACTATGGCTACACCTTC. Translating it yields CASSLGGQGSDYGYTF.